These 13 T cell receptor beta chains originate from one sample sequenced in a study of cytomegalovirus exposure and HLA in healthy donors (dated by TCRdb to the late 2010s). To prepare the library, the immunoSEQ multiplex PCR assay was applied. For the multiplex PCR, a mixture combining 60 forward primers for TCR Vbeta segments and 13 reverse primers for TCR Jbeta segments was used. Sourced from immuneACCESS, this table was stored by TCRdb with only in-frame sequences that have V and J called. A share of the clones is absent; for the studies checked, an unresolved V gene accounts for under half, and the remainder has no known explanation. For this sample there are about 200,000 clones; 70% to 80% appear just once. The top ten hold less than 4.5% of the sample. The sequenced material came from PBMCs. These receptors were obtained from a male donor in good health and CMV-seronegative.

The chain uses TRBV25-1 and TRBJ2-1; 9 positions agree with TRBD2. Germline lookup yields CDR1 MGHDK and CDR2 SYGVNS. V lost 4 bases to trimming and J lost 7 bases; unmatched junction nucleotides: 5. The CDR3 is 14 residues long. The CDR3 DNA reads TGTGCCAGCAGTGGTACTAGCGGGCAAAATGAGCAGTTCTTC. Its translation is CASSGTSGQNEQFF. Based on the CDR3 plus reference TRBV25-1 and TRBJ2-1, the full variable domain is EADIYQTPRYLVIGTGKKITLECSQTMGHDKMYWYQQDPGMELHLIHYSYGVNSTEKGDLSSESTVSRIRTEHFPLTLESARPSHTSQYLCASSGTSGQNEQFFGPGTRLTVL.

The chain combines TRBV30 with TRBJ2-5; D gene uncertain. With the DNA end fitting TRBJ2-7 better, the J assignment may be wrong. Germline loops: CDR1 GTSNPN, CDR2 SVGIG (reference sequence). This CDR3 comprises 14 residues. As DNA, the CDR3 is TGTGCCTGGTCTCCCGACGGTGGATACTACGAGCAGTACTTC. Amino acids: CAWSPDGGYYEQYF.

V gene TRBV6-5 combines with J gene TRBJ2-1; tentative D call: TRBD2 (6 bases). The length of the CDR3 is 14 residues. CDR1 MNHEY and CDR2 SVGAGI come from the germline V gene. V was shortened by 6 bases and J by 7 bases, with 16 bases between the two germline ends. The CDR3 region has the DNA TGTGCCAGCAGCACGGGACTTAAGGGGAATGAGCAGTTCTTC. Residues: CASSTGLKGNEQFF.

The chain uses TRBV29-1 and TRBJ2-3; D ambiguous. V shed 5 bases and J shed 1 base, with 10 bases lying between them. The CDR3 loop spans 13 amino acids. CDR1 and CDR2 (germline): SQVTM, ANQGSEA. The CDR3 reads CSVSLEGTDTQYF. CDR3 DNA: TGCAGCGTTTCCCTAGAGGGCACAGATACGCAGTATTTT.

This clone was detected only a few times. The chain employs TRBV15 and TRBJ1-5, with D maybe TRBD1 (6 bases). Germline CDR1 and CDR2: LNHNV and YYDKDF (reference sequence). This CDR3 comprises 13 residues. V was clipped by 5 bases and J by 2 bases, with 7 bases between them. The CDR3 region is CATSYRGNQPQHF. CDR3 in DNA: TGTGCCACCAGCTACAGGGGCAATCAGCCCCAGCATTTT.

The chain carries TRBV5-1 and TRBJ1-5, with D unclear. The V end lost 2 bases, the J end lost 4 bases, and 10 bases lay between the germline ends. Germline CDR1 is SGHRS and CDR2 is YFSETQ. The CDR3 contains 14 residues. CDR3 DNA: TGCGCCAGCAGCTTAGCATCGGGGAATCAGCCCCAGCATTTT. Translating it yields CASSLASGNQPQHF.

This clone showed up just once. The V call is TRBV27, the J call TRBJ1-1; the match to TRBD1 covers 7 bases. Germline assignment: CDR1 MNHEY and CDR2 SMNVEV (reference sequence). Unmatched junction bases numbered 12, after V lost 6 bases and J lost 5 bases. CDR3 size: 15 residues. The CDR3 bases are TGTGCCAGCAGATATTTTTCCACAGGGGTAACTGAAGCTTTCTTT. Protein product: CASRYFSTGVTEAFF.

The V gene is TRBV7-9, the J gene TRBJ1-1, with a tentative D call TRBD1 (5 bases). The CDR3 covers 14 residues. Looked up from germline, CDR1 is SEHNR and CDR2 is FQNEAQ (reference sequence). V was trimmed by 5 bases and J by 12 bases, leaving 22 bases between them. For the CDR3, the DNA is TGTGCCAGCAGCACGCCAGCGGGGCCCCCTACGTCTTTCTTT. Translating gives CASSTPAGPPTSFF.

The CDR3 DNA reads as TGTGCCAGCAGCCGGACGGACAGGGGCCACGAGCAGTACTTC. Its protein product is CASSRTDRGHEQYF. The chain recombines TRBV7-9 with TRBJ2-7, with 9 nucleotides matching TRBD1. The CDR3 has 14 amino acids. Losses at the gene ends were 5 bases for V and 5 bases for J; bases not matched to a gene: 7. Germline V gives CDR1 SEHNR, CDR2 FQNEAQ (reference sequence).

This clone has just a few counts. The V and J genes are TRBV25-1 and TRBJ2-5; D gene uncertain. CDR1 and CDR2 (germline): MGHDK, SYGVNS. CDR3 length: 11 residues. Between the trimmed V and J ends, which lost 8 bases and 3 bases, there was a span of 7 bases. CDR3 in amino acids: CASGEEETQYF. The CDR3 region has the DNA TGTGCCAGCGGCGAGGAAGAGACCCAGTACTTC.

The rearrangement joins TRBV6-5 to TRBJ2-7; 11 bases agree with TRBD2. Germline values: CDR1 MNHEY, CDR2 SVGAGI. The trim removed 10 bases at V and 7 bases at J, leaving 12 bases unmatched. This CDR3 is 14 amino acids long. This CDR3 reads CATGGLAAFGEQYF. The CDR3 bases are TGTGCCACCGGGGGACTAGCGGCCTTCGGTGAGCAGTACTTC.

The chain employs TRBV6-4 and TRBJ1-2; D unresolved. The CDR3 contains 14 residues. Trimming pared 3 bases from V and 1 base from J, leaving 9 bases between. Germline V lookup: CDR1 MRHNA, CDR2 SNTAGT. For the CDR3, the DNA is TGTGCCAGCAGTGAGGAAGCGCGTAACTATGGCTACACCTTC. Its translation: CASSEEARNYGYTF.

The chain has TRBV4-1 and TRBJ1-6; 9 bases line up with TRBD1. This CDR3 is built from 17 residues. Trimming removed 4 bases from V and 6 bases from J; junction bases left unmatched: 10. CDR1 is MGHRA, CDR2 YSYEKL, per germline. CDR3: CASSPQAGTGFNSPLHF. The DNA of the CDR3 is TGCGCCAGCAGCCCCCAGGCTGGGACAGGGTTTAATTCACCCCTCCACTTT.